The following is a T cell receptor (beta chain) sequence with its context. Its antigen is currently unknown. Measured with immunoSEQ multiplex PCR; TCRdb has only the in-frame clones, and not every one. Here the sample spans 1.6 million or so clones, about 98.5% being singletons. These data are taken from a study of shared clonotypes between healthy human individuals. Study-level background: A donor's plate count was three for CD4 naive and three for CD4 memory; CD8 naive had two and CD8 memory one. Whole-study results and caveats: Naive subsets generally exceeded memory subsets in estimated richness. Despite large depth, rarefaction showed incomplete sorted-subset sequencing. Between a few donors, naive CD4 clonotypes were shared at a level of about 5%.

V lost 1 base, J lost 2 bases, and 6 bases stayed unmatched. The CDR3 is 17 residues long. From germline, CDR1 is SGHNT and CDR2 YENEEA. This TCR was sampled from a young man in good health. Sequencing was done on a sample of naive CD4+ T cells sorted from blood. Described subset: CD45RA+ positively selected. The V gene is TRBV11-3, the J gene TRBJ2-1, with 9 bases fitting TRBD2. The CDR3 coding sequence is TGTGCCAGCAGCTTAGTCCAGGGACTAGCAGCCTACAATGAGCAGTTCTTC. Amino acid sequence: CASSLVQGLAAYNEQFF.